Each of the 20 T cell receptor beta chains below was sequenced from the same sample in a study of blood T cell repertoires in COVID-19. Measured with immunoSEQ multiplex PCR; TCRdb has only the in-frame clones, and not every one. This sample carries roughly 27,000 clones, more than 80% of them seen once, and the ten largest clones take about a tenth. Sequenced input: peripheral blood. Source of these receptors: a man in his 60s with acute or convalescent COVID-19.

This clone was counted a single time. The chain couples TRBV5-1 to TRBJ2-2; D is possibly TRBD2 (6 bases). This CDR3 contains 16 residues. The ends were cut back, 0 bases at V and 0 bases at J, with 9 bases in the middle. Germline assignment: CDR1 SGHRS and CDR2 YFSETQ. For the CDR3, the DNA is TGCGCCAGCAGCTTGGGGGGAGGCGCGAACACCGGGGAGCTGTTTTTT. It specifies CASSLGGGANTGELFF.

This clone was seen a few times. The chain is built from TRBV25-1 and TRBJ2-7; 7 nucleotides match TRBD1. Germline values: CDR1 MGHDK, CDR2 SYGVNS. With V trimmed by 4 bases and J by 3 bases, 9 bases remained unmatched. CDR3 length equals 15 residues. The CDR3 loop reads CASSGDPTGLYEQYF. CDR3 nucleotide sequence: TGTGCCAGCAGTGGGGATCCGACAGGGCTCTACGAGCAGTACTTC.

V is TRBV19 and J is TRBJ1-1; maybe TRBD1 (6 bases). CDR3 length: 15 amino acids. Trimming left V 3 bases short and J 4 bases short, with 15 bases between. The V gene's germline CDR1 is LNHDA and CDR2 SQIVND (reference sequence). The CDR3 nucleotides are TGTGCCAGTAGTATGGGGAGTACAGGGCGCACTGAAGCTTTCTTT. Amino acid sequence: CASSMGSTGRTEAFF. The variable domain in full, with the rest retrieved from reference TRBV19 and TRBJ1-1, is DGGITQSPKYLFRKEGQNVTLSCEQNLNHDAMYWYRQDPGQGLRLIYYSQIVNDFQKGDIAEGYSVSREKKESFPLTVTSAQKNPTAFYLCASSMGSTGRTEAFFGQGTRLTVV.

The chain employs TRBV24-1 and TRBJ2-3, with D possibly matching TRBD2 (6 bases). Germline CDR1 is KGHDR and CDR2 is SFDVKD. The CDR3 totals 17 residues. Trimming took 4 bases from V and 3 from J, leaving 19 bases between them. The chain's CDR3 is CATSEPQGVAGTDTQYF. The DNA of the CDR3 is TGTGCCACCAGTGAGCCTCAGGGTGTCGCGGGGACAGATACGCAGTATTTT.

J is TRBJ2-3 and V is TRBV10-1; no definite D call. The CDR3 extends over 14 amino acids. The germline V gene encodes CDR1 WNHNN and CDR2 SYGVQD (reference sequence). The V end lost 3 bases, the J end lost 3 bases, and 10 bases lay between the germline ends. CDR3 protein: CASSDSARTDTQYF. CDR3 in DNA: TGCGCCAGCAGTGATTCCGCGAGGACAGATACGCAGTATTTT.

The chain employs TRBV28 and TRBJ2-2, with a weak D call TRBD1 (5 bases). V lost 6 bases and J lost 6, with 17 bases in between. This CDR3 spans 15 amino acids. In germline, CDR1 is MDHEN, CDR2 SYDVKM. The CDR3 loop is CASRGLRQSPGELFF. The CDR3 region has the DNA TGTGCCAGCAGGGGGCTTCGCCAATCGCCCGGGGAGCTGTTTTTT.

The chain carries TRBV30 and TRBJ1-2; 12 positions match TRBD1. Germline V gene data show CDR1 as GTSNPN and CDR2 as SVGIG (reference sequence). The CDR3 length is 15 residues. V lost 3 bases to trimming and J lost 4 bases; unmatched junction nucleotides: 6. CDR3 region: CAWSGDRGLVYGYTF. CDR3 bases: TGTGCCTGGAGCGGGGACAGGGGGCTGGTCTATGGCTACACCTTC.

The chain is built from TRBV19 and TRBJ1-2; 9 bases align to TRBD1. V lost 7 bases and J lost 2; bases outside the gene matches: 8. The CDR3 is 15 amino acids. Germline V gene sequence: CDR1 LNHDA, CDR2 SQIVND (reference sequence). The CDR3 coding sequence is TGTGCCAGTACTAAGGGACAGGGTGGCAACTATGGCTACACCTTC. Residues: CASTKGQGGNYGYTF.

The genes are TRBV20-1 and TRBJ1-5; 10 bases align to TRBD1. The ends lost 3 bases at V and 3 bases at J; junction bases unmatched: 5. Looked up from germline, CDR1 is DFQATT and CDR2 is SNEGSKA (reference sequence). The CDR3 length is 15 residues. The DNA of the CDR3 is TGCAGTGCTAGTTCCGGGACAGGGGTCAATCAGCCCCAGCATTTT. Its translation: CSASSGTGVNQPQHF.

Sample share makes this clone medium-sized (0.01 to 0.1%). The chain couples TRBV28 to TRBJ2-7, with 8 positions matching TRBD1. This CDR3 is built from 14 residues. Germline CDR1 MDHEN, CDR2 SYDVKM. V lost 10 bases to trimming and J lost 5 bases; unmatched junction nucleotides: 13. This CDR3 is CATQRTGFIHEQYF. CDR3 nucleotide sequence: TGTGCCACACAAAGGACAGGGTTTATACACGAGCAGTACTTC.

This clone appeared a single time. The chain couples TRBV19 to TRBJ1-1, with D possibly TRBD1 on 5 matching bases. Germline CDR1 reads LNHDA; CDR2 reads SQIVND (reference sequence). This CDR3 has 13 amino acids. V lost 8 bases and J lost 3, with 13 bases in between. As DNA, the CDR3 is TGTGCCAGTTCCCCCGGGGACTACACTGAAGCTTTCTTT. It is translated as CASSPGDYTEAFF.

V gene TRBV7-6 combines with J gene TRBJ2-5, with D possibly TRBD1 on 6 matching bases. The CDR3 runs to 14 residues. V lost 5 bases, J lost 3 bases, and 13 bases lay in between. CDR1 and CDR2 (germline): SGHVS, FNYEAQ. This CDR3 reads CASSPTGWKETQYF. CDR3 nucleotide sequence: TGTGCCAGCAGCCCCACAGGGTGGAAAGAGACCCAGTACTTC.

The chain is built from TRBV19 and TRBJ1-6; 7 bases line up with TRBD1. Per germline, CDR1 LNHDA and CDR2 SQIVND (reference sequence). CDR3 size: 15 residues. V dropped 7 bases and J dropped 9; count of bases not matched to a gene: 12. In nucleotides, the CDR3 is TGTGCCAGTACACTTCGACAGGGTGGAGGTTCACCCCTCCACTTT. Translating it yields CASTLRQGGGSPLHF.

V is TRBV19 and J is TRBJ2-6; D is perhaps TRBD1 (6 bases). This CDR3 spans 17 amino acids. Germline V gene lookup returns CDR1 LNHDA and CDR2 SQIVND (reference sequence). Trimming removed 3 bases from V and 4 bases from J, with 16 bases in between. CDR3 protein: CASSITTGMQGANVLTF. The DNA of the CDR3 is TGTGCCAGTAGTATTACGACAGGCATGCAGGGGGCCAACGTCCTGACTTTC.

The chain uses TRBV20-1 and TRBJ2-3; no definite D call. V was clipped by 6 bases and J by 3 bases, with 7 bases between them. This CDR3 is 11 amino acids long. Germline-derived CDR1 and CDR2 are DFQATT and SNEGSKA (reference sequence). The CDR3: CSAILTDTQYF. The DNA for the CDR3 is TGCAGTGCCATACTTACAGATACGCAGTATTTT.

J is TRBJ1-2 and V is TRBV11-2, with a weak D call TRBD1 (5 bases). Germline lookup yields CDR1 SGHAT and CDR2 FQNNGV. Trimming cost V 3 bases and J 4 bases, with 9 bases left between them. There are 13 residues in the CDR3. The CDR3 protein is CASSLGGGYGYTF. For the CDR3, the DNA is TGTGCCAGCAGCTTGGGGGGAGGCTATGGCTACACCTTC.

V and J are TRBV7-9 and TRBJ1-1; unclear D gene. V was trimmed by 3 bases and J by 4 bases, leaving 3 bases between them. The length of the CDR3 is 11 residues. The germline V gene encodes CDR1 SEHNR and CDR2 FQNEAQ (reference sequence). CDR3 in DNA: TGTGCCAGCAGCTTCGGCACTGAAGCTTTCTTT. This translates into CASSFGTEAFF. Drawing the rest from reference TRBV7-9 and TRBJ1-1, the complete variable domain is DTGVSQNPRHKITKRGQNVTFRCDPISEHNRLYWYRQTLGQGPEFLTYFQNEAQLEKSRLLSDRFSAERPKGSFSTLEIQRTEQGDSAMYLCASSFGTEAFFGQGTRLTVV.

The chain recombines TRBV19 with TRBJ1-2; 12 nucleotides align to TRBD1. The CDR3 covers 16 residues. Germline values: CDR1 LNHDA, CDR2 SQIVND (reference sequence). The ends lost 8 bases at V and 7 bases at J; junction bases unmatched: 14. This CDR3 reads CASVSGRDRGQPGYTF. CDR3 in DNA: TGTGCCAGTGTCTCGGGACGGGACAGGGGGCAACCTGGCTACACCTTC.

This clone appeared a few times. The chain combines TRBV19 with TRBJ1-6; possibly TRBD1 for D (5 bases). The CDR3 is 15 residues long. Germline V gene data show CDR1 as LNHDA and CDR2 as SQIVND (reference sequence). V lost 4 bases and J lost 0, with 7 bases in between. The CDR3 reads CASSRQSSYNSPLHF. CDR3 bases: TGTGCCAGTAGTAGACAGAGCTCCTATAATTCACCCCTCCACTTT.

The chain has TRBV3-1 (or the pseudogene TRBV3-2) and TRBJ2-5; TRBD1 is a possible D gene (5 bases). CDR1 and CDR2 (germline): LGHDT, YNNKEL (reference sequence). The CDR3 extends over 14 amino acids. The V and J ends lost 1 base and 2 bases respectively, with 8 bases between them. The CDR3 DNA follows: TGTGCCAGCAGCCAAGTCAGGGCTCAAGAGACCCAGTACTTC. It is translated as CASSQVRAQETQYF.